This entry describes one TCR beta chain. The antigen remains unidentified. The method was immunoSEQ multiplex PCR; TCRdb's version includes in-frame clones alone and lacks a portion of them. The sample carries around 77,000 clones, 85% to 95% recorded once. The source of the sample is a study of human versus mouse CDR3 diversity and MHC coevolution. Between the trimmed V and J ends, which lost 0 bases and 7 bases, there was a span of 7 bases. Per germline, CDR1 MNHNS and CDR2 SASEGT. The CDR3 has 13 amino acids. Findings of the study overall: Among all groups, two of three human donors showed least clonal inequality.

The sample comprised naive CD4+ T cells from blood. The subset here: CD45RO-negative CD62L-positive naive CD4 T cells. The J gene is TRBJ1-5, the V gene TRBV6-1, with D maybe TRBD1 (6 bases). The sequence was obtained from a person aged 25 to 69 in good health. The DNA for the CDR3 is TGTGCCAGCAGTGAAGCAACAGGGCAGCCCCAGCATTTT. It codes for CASSEATGQPQHF.